This TCR beta chain is drawn from a study of cytomegalovirus exposure and HLA in healthy donors. The PCR employed 60 Vbeta primers together with 13 Jbeta primers. Original processing methods: In a later analysis, 8.5 million to 14 million of approximately 81 million unique beta chains occurred in at least two donors. Data came from immunoSEQ multiplex PCR; TCRdb stores just in-frame clones and leaves some out. That table gives V, J and clone size, and the DNA gave D and trimming. The sample has roughly 150,000 clones, 73% seen once; the top ten hold 4.5% to 5.5%. Trimming took 6 bases from V and 0 from J; bases not matched to a gene: 11. The CDR3 is 17 amino acids. Germline V lookup: CDR1 MGHDK, CDR2 SYGVNS.

This clonotype was sampled from a woman between 18 and 29 years old in good health and CMV-seropositive. Material: PBMCs. The chain couples TRBV25-1 to TRBJ1-5, with 7 positions matching TRBD1. Here the CDR3 DNA reads TGTGCCAGCAGGACAGGGCAGGGTGGGTATAGCAATCAGCCCCAGCATTTT. Its translation is CASRTGQGGYSNQPQHF. The full variable domain, with the rest looked up from reference TRBV25-1 and TRBJ1-5, is EADIYQTPRYLVIGTGKKITLECSQTMGHDKMYWYQQDPGMELHLIHYSYGVNSTEKGDLSSESTVSRIRTEHFPLTLESARPSHTSQYLCASRTGQGGYSNQPQHFGDGTRLSIL.